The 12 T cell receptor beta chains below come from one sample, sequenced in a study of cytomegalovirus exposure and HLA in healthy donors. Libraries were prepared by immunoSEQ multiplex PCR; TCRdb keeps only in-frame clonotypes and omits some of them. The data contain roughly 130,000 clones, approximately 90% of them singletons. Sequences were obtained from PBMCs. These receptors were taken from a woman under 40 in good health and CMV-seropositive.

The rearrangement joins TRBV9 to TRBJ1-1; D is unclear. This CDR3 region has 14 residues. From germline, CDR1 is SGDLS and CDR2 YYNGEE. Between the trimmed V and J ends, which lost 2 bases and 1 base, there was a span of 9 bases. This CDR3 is CASSVSPRNTEAFF. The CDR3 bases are TGTGCCAGCAGCGTCTCCCCGAGGAACACTGAAGCTTTCTTT.

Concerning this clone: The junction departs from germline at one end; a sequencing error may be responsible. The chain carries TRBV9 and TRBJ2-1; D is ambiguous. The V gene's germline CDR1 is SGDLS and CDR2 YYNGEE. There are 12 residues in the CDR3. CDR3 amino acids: CASSPSDNEQFF. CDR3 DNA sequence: TGTGCCAGCAGCCCCTCCGACAATGAGCAGTTCTTC. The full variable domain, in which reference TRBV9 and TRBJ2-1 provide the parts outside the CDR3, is DSGVTQTPKHLITATGQRVTLRCSPRSGDLSVYWYQQSLDQGLQFLIQYYNGEERAKGNILERFSAQQFPDLHSELNLSSLELGDSALYFCASSPSDNEQFFGPGTRLTVL.

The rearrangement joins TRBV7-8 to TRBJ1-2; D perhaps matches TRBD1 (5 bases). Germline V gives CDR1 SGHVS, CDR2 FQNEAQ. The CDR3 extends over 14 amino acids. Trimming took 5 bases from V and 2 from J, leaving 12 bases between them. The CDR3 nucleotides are TGTGCCAGCAGCCTAGGCCGGGGGAACTATGGCTACACCTTC. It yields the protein CASSLGRGNYGYTF.

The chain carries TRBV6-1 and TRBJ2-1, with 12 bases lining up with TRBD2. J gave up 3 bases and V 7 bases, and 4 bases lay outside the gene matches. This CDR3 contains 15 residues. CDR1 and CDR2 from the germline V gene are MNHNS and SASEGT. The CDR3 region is CASTWTSGDYNEQFF. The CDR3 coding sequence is TGTGCCAGCACTTGGACTAGCGGGGACTACAATGAGCAGTTCTTC.

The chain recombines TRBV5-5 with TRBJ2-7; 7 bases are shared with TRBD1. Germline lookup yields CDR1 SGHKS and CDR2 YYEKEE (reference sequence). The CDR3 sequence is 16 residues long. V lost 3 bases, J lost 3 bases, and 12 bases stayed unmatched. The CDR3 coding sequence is TGTGCCAGCAGCTGGCACCTGACAGGGACCCTCTACGAGCAGTACTTC. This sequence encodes CASSWHLTGTLYEQYF.

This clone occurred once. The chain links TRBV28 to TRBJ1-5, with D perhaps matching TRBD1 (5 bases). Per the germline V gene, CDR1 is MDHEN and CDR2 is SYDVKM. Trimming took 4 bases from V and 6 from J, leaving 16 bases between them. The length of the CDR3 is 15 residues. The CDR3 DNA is TGTGCCAGCAGTTACCCCAGACAGTCAGGTCAGCCCCAGCATTTT. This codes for CASSYPRQSGQPQHF.

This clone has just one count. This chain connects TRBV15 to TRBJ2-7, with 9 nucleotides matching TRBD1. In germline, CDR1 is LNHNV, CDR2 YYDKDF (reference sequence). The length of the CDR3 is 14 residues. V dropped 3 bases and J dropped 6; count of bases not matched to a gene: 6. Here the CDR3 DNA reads TGTGCCACCAGCAGCAGCGGACAGGGGAGCGAGCAGTACTTC. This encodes CATSSSGQGSEQYF.

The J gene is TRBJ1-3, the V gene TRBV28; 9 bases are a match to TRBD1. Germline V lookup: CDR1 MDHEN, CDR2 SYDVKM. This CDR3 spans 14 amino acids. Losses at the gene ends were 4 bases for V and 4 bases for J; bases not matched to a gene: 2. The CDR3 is CASSSQGAGNTIYF. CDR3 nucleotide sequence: TGTGCCAGCAGTTCACAGGGGGCGGGAAACACCATATATTTT.

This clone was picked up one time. In DNA form, the CDR3 reads TGTGCCAGCAGCCAGGGACAGGGTTTCGATGGCTACACCTTC. This translates into CASSQGQGFDGYTF. The chain couples TRBV5-4 to TRBJ1-2, with 9 bases identical to TRBD1. Per germline, CDR1 SGHNT and CDR2 YYREEE (reference sequence). CDR3 length equals 14 residues. Trimming cost V 4 bases and J 6 bases; bases outside gene matches: 7.

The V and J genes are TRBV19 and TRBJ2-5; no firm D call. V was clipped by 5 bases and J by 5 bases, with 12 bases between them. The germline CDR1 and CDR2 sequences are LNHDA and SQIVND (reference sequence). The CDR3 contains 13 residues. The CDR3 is CASSPRVGETQYF. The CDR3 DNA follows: TGTGCCAGTAGTCCACGGGTTGGCGAGACCCAGTACTTC.

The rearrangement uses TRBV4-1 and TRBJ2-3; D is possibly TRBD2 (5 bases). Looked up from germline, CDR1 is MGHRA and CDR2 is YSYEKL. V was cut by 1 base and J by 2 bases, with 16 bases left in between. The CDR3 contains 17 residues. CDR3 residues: CASSQGLVAFPTDTQYF. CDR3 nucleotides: TGCGCCAGCAGCCAAGGATTGGTAGCGTTTCCCACAGATACGCAGTATTTT.

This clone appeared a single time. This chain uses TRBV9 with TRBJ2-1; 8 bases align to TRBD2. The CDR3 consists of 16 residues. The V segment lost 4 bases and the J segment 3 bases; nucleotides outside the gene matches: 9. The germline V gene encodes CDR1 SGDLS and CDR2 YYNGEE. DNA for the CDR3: TGTGCCAGCAGCCCCCGGACTAGCCCCCTCTACAATGAGCAGTTCTTC. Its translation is CASSPRTSPLYNEQFF. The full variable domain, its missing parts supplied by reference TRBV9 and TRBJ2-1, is DSGVTQTPKHLITATGQRVTLRCSPRSGDLSVYWYQQSLDQGLQFLIQYYNGEERAKGNILERFSAQQFPDLHSELNLSSLELGDSALYFCASSPRTSPLYNEQFFGPGTRLTVL.